The clone carrying this TCR beta chain was detected many times. The sample, blood from the first hyperthyroidism diagnosis, precedes any ophthalmopathy symptoms. RNA transcripts were the template for amplifying TCR beta CDR3 regions. Researchers ran a first-round RT-PCR on the TCR CDR3 using the HTBI primer set. Via MiXCR, TCRdb re-called the multiplex PCR reads, giving one row per CDR3 protein. The table includes under 200,000 distinct CDR3 sequences, around 8.9% detected once. The record originates from a study of T cells in Graves' hyperthyroidism and ophthalmopathy. CDR1 and CDR2 from the germline V gene are SGHTA and FQGNSA. CDR3 size: 15 residues. Trimming left V 2 bases short and J 5 bases short, with 15 bases between.

The clonotype comes from a woman aged 18-29 years with Graves' hyperthyroidism that later progressed to Graves' ophthalmopathy. The chain employs TRBV7-2 and TRBJ2-5; no reliable D call. The sample comprised blood. CDR3 loop: CASSLSTVDWETQYF. The CDR3 nucleotides are TGTGCCAGCAGCTTAAGTACAGTGGATTGGGAGACCCAGTACTTC. The whole variable domain, remainder taken from reference TRBV7-2 and TRBJ2-5, is GAGVSQSPSNKVTEKGKDVELRCDPISGHTALYWYRQSLGQGLEFLIYFQGNSAPDKSGLPSDRFSAERTGGSVSTLTIQRTQQEDSAVYLCASSLSTVDWETQYFGPGTRLLVL.